The 3 T cell receptor beta chains presented below share a single source sample, sequenced in a study of cytotoxic CD8 clonotypes in ibrutinib-treated CLL. Repertoires were generated with immunoSEQ multiplex PCR, while TCRdb's copy carries only in-frame clones and drops some. Here the sample spans around 150,000 clones, 70% to 90% being singletons. Here the sequenced sample was PBMCs, taken after 36 months of ibrutinib treatment. Receptor source: a human donor with chronic lymphocytic leukemia.

The genes are TRBV18 and TRBJ2-3, with D unclear. CDR1 KGHSH and CDR2 LQKENI come from the germline V gene. This CDR3 comprises 14 residues. V lost 2 bases and J 2 bases, leaving 8 bases between the germline ends. The DNA for the CDR3 is TGTGCCAGCTCACCAGGGCTCAACACAGATACGCAGTATTTT. Translation gives CASSPGLNTDTQYF.

The chain is built from TRBV9 and TRBJ1-5; D is undetermined. The germline V and J ends were trimmed by 0 bases and 1 base, with 5 bases remaining between them. The CDR3 spans 14 residues. In germline, CDR1 is SGDLS, CDR2 YYNGEE. CDR3 residues: CASSVGGSNQPQHF. Here the CDR3 DNA reads TGTGCCAGCAGCGTAGGAGGCAGCAATCAGCCCCAGCATTTT.

The gene calls are TRBV10-2 and TRBJ1-2; D is unclear. The CDR3 extends over 13 amino acids. Germline assignment: CDR1 WSHSY and CDR2 SAAADI. Deletions cut 8 bases from V and 4 bases from J, with 14 bases between. CDR3 nucleotides: TGCGCCAGCTCCCGCGGGATGGGCTATGGCTACACCTTC. Its protein product is CASSRGMGYGYTF.